The clone carrying this TCR beta chain was detected ten times or more. The CDR3 loop spans 13 amino acids. Germline V gene lookup returns CDR1 SEHNR and CDR2 FQNEAQ (reference sequence). Trimming pared 2 bases from V and 8 bases from J, leaving 10 bases between. This record comes from a study of identical twins. TCRdb independently ran MiXCR on the 5' RACE reads; one entry per CDR3 protein. This repertoire shows fewer than 250,000 distinct CDR3 sequences, roughly a tenth found once; its top ten account for about 5%. This chain connects TRBV7-9 to TRBJ2-1; tentative D call: TRBD2 (5 bases). The source material was memory (CD45RO+) T cells sorted from blood. This sequence originates from a young woman in good health. CDR3 sequence (DNA): TGTGCCAGCAGCTTAACGGCTAGCTATGAGCAGTTCTTC. Protein sequence: CASSLTASYEQFF. The variable domain in full, with the rest retrieved from reference TRBV7-9 and TRBJ2-1, is DTGVSQNPRHKITKRGQNVTFRCDPISEHNRLYWYRQTLGQGPEFLTYFQNEAQLEKSRLLSDRFSAERPKGSFSTLEIQRTEQGDSAMYLCASSLTASYEQFFGPGTRLTVL.